The clone carrying this TCR beta chain was seen once. CDR1 MNHNS and CDR2 SASEGT come from the germline V gene. Losses at the gene ends were 0 bases for V and 4 bases for J; bases not matched to a gene: 8. The CDR3 contains 16 residues. This record belongs to a study of ipilimumab plus nivolumab after autologous stem cell transplantation. Study information: Patients received a median of about five ipilimumab and roughly eight nivolumab doses.

Generated by immunoSEQ multiplex PCR, the TCRdb table keeps only in-frame clones and is missing some. The data contain roughly 23,000 clones, roughly 69% of them singletons. Sequencing was performed on PBMCs, taken in a trial of ipilimumab plus nivolumab as post-transplant consolidation. The rearrangement links TRBV6-1 to TRBJ1-1; 7 bases match TRBD1. This receptor was obtained from a male donor with diffuse large B-cell lymphoma. The CDR3 DNA reads TGTGCCAGCAGTGAAGCTTGGAGACAGGGTGGCACTGAAGCTTTCTTT. This codes for CASSEAWRQGGTEAFF.